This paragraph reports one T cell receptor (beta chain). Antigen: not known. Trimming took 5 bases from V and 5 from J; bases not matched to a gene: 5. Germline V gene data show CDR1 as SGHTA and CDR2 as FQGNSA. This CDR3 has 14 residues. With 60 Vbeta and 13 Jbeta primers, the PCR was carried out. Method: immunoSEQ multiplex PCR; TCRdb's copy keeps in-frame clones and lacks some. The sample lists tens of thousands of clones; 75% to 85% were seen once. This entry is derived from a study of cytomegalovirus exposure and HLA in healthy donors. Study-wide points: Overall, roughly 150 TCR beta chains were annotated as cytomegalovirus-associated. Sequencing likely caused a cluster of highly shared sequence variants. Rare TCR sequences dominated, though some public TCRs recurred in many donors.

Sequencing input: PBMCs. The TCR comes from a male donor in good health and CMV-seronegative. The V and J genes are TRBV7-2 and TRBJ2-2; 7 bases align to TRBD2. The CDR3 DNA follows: TGTGCCAGCAGCGGAGGACTAGGAACCGGGGAGCTGTTTTTT. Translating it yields CASSGGLGTGELFF.